This T cell receptor (beta chain) was recorded in a study of blood T cells in healthy people across ages. V was shortened by 4 bases and J by 0 bases, with 9 bases between the two germline ends. The germline V gene has CDR1 MDHEN and CDR2 SYDVKM. There are 15 residues in the CDR3. The second PCR ran roughly 7 to 12 cycles with a sample-barcoded 5' primer and J-beta primers. With 12 random nucleotides, a template-switch adaptor tagged each individual cDNA molecule. TCRdb processed the 5' RACE reads anew with MiXCR; each CDR3 protein has one entry. Here the sample spans some 700,000 distinct CDR3 sequences, roughly 41% being singletons. Donors were healthy Caucasian individuals from Russia aged about 6 to 100. This clonotype was recorded a few times. Its antigen is undetermined. General observations from the study: Estimated diversity that came from one million T cells was considered an underestimate.

Material: blood. The rearrangement joins TRBV28 to TRBJ1-4; tentatively, D is TRBD1 (6 bases). The clonotype was recovered from a woman in her sixties in good health. CDR3 residues: CASSWDIATNEKLFF. CDR3 DNA: TGTGCCAGCAGTTGGGACATTGCAACTAATGAAAAACTGTTTTTT.